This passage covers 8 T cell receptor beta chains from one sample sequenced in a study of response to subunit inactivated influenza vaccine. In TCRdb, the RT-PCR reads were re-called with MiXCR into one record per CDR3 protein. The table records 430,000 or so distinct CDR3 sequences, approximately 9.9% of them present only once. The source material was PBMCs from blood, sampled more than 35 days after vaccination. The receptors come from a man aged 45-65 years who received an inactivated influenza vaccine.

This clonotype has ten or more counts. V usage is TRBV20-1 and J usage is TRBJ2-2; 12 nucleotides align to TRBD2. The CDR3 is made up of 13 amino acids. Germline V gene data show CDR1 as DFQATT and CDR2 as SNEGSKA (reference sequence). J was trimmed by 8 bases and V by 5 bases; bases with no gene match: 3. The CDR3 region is CSAGGLAGGELFF. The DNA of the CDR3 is TGCAGTGCTGGTGGACTAGCGGGGGGGGAGCTGTTTTTT.

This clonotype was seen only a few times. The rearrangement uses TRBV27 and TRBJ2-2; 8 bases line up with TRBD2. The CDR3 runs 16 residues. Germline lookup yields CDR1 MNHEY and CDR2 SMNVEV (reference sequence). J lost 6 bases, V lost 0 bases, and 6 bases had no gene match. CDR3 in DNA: TGTGCCAGCAGTTTATCCTCTACGGGAGGGCCCGGGGAGCTGTTTTTT. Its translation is CASSLSSTGGPGELFF.

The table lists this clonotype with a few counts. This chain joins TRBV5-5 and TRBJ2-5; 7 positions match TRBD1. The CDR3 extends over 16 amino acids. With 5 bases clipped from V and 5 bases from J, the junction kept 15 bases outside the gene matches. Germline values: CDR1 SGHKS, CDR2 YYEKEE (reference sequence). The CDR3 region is CASSLSKGGLWETQYF. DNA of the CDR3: TGTGCCAGCAGTTTAAGTAAAGGGGGCTTATGGGAGACCCAGTACTTC.

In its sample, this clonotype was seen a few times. DNA of the CDR3: TGTGCCAGCAGCTTAGATCTGGGTCCAGCCTACGAGCAGTACTTC. This translates into CASSLDLGPAYEQYF. This sequence joins TRBV7-6 and TRBJ2-7, with D unresolved. With 1 base removed from V and 2 bases from J, the gap between germline ends came to 12 bases. CDR1 and CDR2 from the germline V gene are SGHVS and FNYEAQ. The CDR3 extends over 15 amino acids.

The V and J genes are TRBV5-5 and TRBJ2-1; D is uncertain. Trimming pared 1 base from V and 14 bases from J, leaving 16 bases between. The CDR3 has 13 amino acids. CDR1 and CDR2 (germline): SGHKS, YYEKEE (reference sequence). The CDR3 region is CASSLSERSSEFF. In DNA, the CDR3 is TGTGCCAGCAGCTTGAGTGAGCGATCGTCTGAGTTCTTC.

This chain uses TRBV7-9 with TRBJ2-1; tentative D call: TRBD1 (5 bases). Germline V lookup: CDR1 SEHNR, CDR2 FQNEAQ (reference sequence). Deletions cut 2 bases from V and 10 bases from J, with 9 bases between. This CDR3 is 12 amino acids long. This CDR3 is CASSLSQGEQFF. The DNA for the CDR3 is TGTGCCAGCAGCTTAAGCCAGGGCGAGCAGTTCTTC.

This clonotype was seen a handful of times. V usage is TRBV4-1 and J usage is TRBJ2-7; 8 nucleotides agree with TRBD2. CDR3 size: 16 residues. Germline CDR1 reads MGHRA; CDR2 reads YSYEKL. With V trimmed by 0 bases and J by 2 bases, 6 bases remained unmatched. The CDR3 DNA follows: TGCGCCAGCAGCCAAGATTCTGGGCGGGGGGCCTACGAGCAGTACTTC. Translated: CASSQDSGRGAYEQYF.

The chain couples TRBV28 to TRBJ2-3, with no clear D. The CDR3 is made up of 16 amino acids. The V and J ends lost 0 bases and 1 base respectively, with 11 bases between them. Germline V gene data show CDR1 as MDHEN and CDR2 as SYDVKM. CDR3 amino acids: CASSLWYPAGTDTQYF. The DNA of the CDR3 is TGTGCCAGCAGTTTATGGTACCCCGCGGGCACAGATACGCAGTATTTT.